The 7 T cell receptor beta chains below all came from one sample that was sequenced in a study of post-analysis software for immune sequencing data. Study conclusions and caveats: There were roughly five TRBV segments more frequent in patients than controls, and TRBV5-6, TRBV5-1 and TRBV20-1 were among them.

Every TCR beta cDNA library bore unique molecular identifiers. Via MiXCR, TCRdb re-called the PCR reads, giving one row per CDR3 protein. The repertoire includes 740,000 or so distinct CDR3 sequences, roughly 50% of them detected once, and about 4.8% sits in the top ten. Their antigen targets remain unknown. Sequencing input: blood. The receptors stem from a girl aged 10 to 17 with multiple sclerosis.

The table lists this clonotype with a few counts. This chain uses TRBV10-2 with TRBJ2-1; 7 nucleotides agree with TRBD1. CDR1 and CDR2 (germline): WSHSY, SAAADI. The V segment lost 10 bases and the J segment 3 bases; nucleotides outside the gene matches: 12. CDR3 length: 15 amino acids. The CDR3 is CATLQPGQNYNEQFF. CDR3 bases: TGCGCCACCCTCCAACCGGGACAGAACTACAATGAGCAGTTCTTC.

V and J are TRBV12-3 or TRBV12-4 and TRBJ2-1; D is possibly TRBD2 (6 bases). V lost 5 bases and J lost 4, with 9 bases in between. The CDR3 consists of 13 residues. The CDR3 DNA reads TGTGCCAGCAGTGCCCGGGGGTACAATGAGCAGTTCTTC. Its translation: CASSARGYNEQFF.

In its sample, this clonotype was seen once. J is TRBJ2-7 and V is TRBV20-1; D is possibly TRBD1 (7 bases). Trimming took 0 bases from V and 2 from J, leaving 14 bases between them. CDR3 length: 15 amino acids. Germline CDR1 is DFQATT and CDR2 is SNEGSKA (reference sequence). CDR3 sequence reads: CSARDPGDSPYEQYF. The CDR3, as DNA: TGCAGTGCTAGAGATCCGGGGGACAGTCCCTACGAGCAGTACTTC.

V and J are TRBV7-8 and TRBJ1-5; no firm D call. The CDR3 has 16 residues. The germline CDR1 and CDR2 sequences are SGHVS and FQNEAQ. V lost 1 base, J lost 3 bases, and 13 bases lay in between. This chain's CDR3 is CASSLGPAGDNQPQHF. The CDR3 coding sequence is TGTGCCAGCAGCTTAGGGCCGGCCGGGGACAATCAGCCCCAGCATTTT.

The chain joins TRBV20-1 to TRBJ2-1; TRBD2 matches at 14 bases. CDR1 and CDR2 from the germline V gene are DFQATT and SNEGSKA (reference sequence). Trimming removed 6 bases from V and 8 bases from J; junction bases left unmatched: 9. This CDR3 contains 15 residues. The CDR3: CSAQSGLAGDHEQFF. Here the CDR3 DNA reads TGCAGTGCCCAATCGGGACTAGCGGGAGATCATGAGCAGTTCTTC.

V gene TRBV5-8 combines with J gene TRBJ2-4; D perhaps matches TRBD1 (6 bases). The last part of the DNA fits TRBJ2-7 better; the J call may be wrong. The CDR3 runs to 15 residues. Per germline, CDR1 SGHTS and CDR2 YDEGEE. CDR3 amino acids: CASSSDARGPYEQYF. As DNA, the CDR3 is TGTGCCAGCAGCTCGGATGCCAGGGGCCCCTACGAGCAGTACTTC.

In DNA form, the CDR3 reads TGTGCCAGCAGGACCGACAGGGCGGGTGGAGATACGCAGTATTTT. Protein sequence: CASRTDRAGGDTQYF. The V gene is TRBV6-2 or TRBV6-3, the J gene TRBJ2-3; the match to TRBD1 covers 7 bases. The CDR3 extends over 15 amino acids. Trimming cost V 6 bases and J 5 bases; bases outside gene matches: 11. Germline V gene sequence: CDR1 MNHEY, CDR2 SVGEGT.